This TCR beta chain stems from a study of CD8+ T cells in alopecia areata. Germline V gives CDR1 SGHAT, CDR2 FQNNGV. The CDR3 runs to 15 residues. V trimming: 4 bases; J trimming: 3 bases; junction bases outside the gene matches: 6. As to treatment: oral pan-JAK inhibitor, 5-10 mg twice daily. It was cDNA, reverse transcribed from extracted RNA, that served as the sequencing template. Profiling relied on immunoSEQ multiplex PCR, and the TCRdb table lists in-frame clones only, not all of them. The sample carries about 160,000 clones, about two thirds recorded once. Here the sequenced sample was CD4+ T cells sorted from blood, taken at week 4, from a patient treated with tofacitinib. This clonotype was sampled from a human donor with alopecia areata. The J gene is TRBJ1-5, the V gene TRBV11-2, with 7 positions matching TRBD1. The CDR3 bases are TGTGCCAGCAGCTCAGGACAGGTGATCAATCAGCCCCAGCATTTT. It encodes CASSSGQVINQPQHF. The whole variable domain, filled in from reference TRBV11-2 and TRBJ1-5, reads EAGVAQSPRYKIIEKRQSVAFWCNPISGHATLYWYQQILGQGPKLLIQFQNNGVVDDSQLPKDRFSAERLKGVDSTLKIQPAKLEDSAVYLCASSSGQVINQPQHFGDGTRLSIL.